These 8 T cell receptor beta chains originate from one sample sequenced in a study of blood T cell repertoires in COVID-19. Sequencing used immunoSEQ multiplex PCR; TCRdb keeps in-frame clones, though not all of them. The sample yields 70,000 to 80,000 clones, 91% seen once. Sequencing was done on a sample of peripheral blood. These receptors were collected from a woman aged 60-70 years with active COVID-19.

CDR3 sequence (DNA): TGTGCCAGCAGCCGGACTCGGGAGCAGTACTTC. It encodes CASSRTREQYF. The chain joins TRBV5-5 to TRBJ2-7; weak D call: TRBD2 (5 bases). V lost 4 bases and J lost 7, with 9 bases in between. The germline CDR1 and CDR2 sequences are SGHKS and YYEKEE (reference sequence). The CDR3 runs 11 residues.

The CDR3 nucleotides read TGTGCCAGCACGGGTGCGAACACCATATATTTT. This encodes CASTGANTIYF. The chain carries TRBV28 and TRBJ1-3, with no clear D. Per the germline V gene, CDR1 is MDHEN and CDR2 is SYDVKM. V was cut by 7 bases and J by 7 bases, with 8 bases left in between. The CDR3 has 11 amino acids.

This chain uses TRBV10-3 with TRBJ2-1; 7 nucleotides match TRBD1. V trimming: 3 bases; J trimming: 3 bases; junction bases outside the gene matches: 5. CDR3 size: 15 residues. The V gene's germline CDR1 is ENHRY and CDR2 SYGVKD. This CDR3 is CAISDGGQSYNEQFF. The CDR3 DNA reads TGTGCCATCAGTGATGGGGGACAGAGCTACAATGAGCAGTTCTTC.

J is TRBJ2-3 and V is TRBV5-6; 8 positions agree with TRBD2. The V gene end was trimmed by 1 base and the J gene end by 3 bases; junction bases not matched to a gene: 7. CDR3 size: 16 residues. The germline CDR1 and CDR2 sequences are SGHDT and YYEEEE. The CDR3 coding sequence is TGTGCCAGCAGCTTGATTACGGCTAGCGGGACAGATACGCAGTATTTT. Its protein product is CASSLITASGTDTQYF.

The V and J genes are TRBV3-1 (or the pseudogene TRBV3-2) and TRBJ1-3, with a weak D call TRBD1 (5 bases). From germline, CDR1 is LGHDT and CDR2 YNNKEL (reference sequence). CDR3 length: 17 residues. Trimming stripped 4 bases from V and 0 bases from J, with 16 bases between. The CDR3 nucleotides read TGTGCCAGCAGCCGCGTTTGGAGGGACCTCTCTGGAAACACCATATATTTT. Translating it yields CASSRVWRDLSGNTIYF.

As DNA, the CDR3 is TGTGCCAGCAGTTACTCCCGGTCTTTGGCAGGAGAGACCCAGTACTTC. It yields the protein CASSYSRSLAGETQYF. This chain uses TRBV6-5 with TRBJ2-5; D is ambiguous. The CDR3 sequence is 16 residues long. The V and J ends lost 0 bases and 4 bases respectively, with 15 bases between them. Per the germline V gene, CDR1 is MNHEY and CDR2 is SVGAGI.

This clone has just one count. The V and J genes are TRBV4-1 and TRBJ2-1; perhaps TRBD2 as D (5 bases). Per germline, CDR1 MGHRA and CDR2 YSYEKL. V lost 1 base and J lost 4, with 14 bases in between. CDR3 length: 16 residues. The CDR3 nucleotides read TGCGCCAGCAGCCAAGGAGCGGTCCCCCCTTACAATGAGCAGTTCTTC. It is translated as CASSQGAVPPYNEQFF.

The CDR3 region has the DNA TGTGCCAGCAGCGATACCGGGACAGTGATCTACGAGCAGTACTTC. The encoded protein is CASSDTGTVIYEQYF. This chain joins TRBV7-9 and TRBJ2-7; 7 nucleotides align to TRBD1. V shed 5 bases, J shed 3 bases, and the junction held 10 bases outside the gene matches. The germline CDR1 and CDR2 sequences are SEHNR and FQNEAQ (reference sequence). The CDR3 is made up of 15 amino acids.